This TCR beta chain was documented in a study of blood T cell repertoires in COVID-19. Donors were grouped by their self-reported clinical history. The CDR3 is made up of 16 amino acids. Germline CDR1 and CDR2: LNHDA and SQIVND (reference sequence). Trimming took 6 bases from V and 6 from J; bases not matched to a gene: 13. The data were produced by immunoSEQ multiplex PCR, yet TCRdb's version contains in-frame clones alone and is incomplete. Among 400,000 or so clones listed, approximately 89% were seen once. This sequence was found in a man aged 40-55 years in a cohort exposed to, infected with or recovered from COVID-19 (not recorded which). The gene calls are TRBV19 and TRBJ2-1; 8 nucleotides match TRBD2. Sequenced sample: PBMCs or T cells enriched from blood (not recorded which). The CDR3 sequence: CASRSGRGQSLNEQFF. Here the CDR3 DNA reads TGTGCCAGTAGAAGCGGGAGAGGCCAGTCTCTCAATGAGCAGTTCTTC.